This T cell receptor beta chain was retrieved from a study of blood T cell repertoires in COVID-19. Study background: T cells, B-cell-depleted T cells, or PBMCs provided the cDNA or gDNA that served as material.

Data came from immunoSEQ multiplex PCR; TCRdb stores just in-frame clones and leaves some out. In the table there are some 50,000 clones, roughly 84% of which are singletons. CDR1 and CDR2 from the germline V gene are SGHRS and YFSETQ. This CDR3 comprises 15 residues. Losses at the gene ends were 4 bases for V and 4 bases for J; bases not matched to a gene: 8. This clone was seen just once. The specimen sequenced was peripheral blood. The genes are TRBV5-1 and TRBJ1-1; the match to TRBD1 covers 9 bases. The sequence was collected from a man between 50 and 59 years old with active COVID-19. CDR3 residues: CASSIADRGGTEAFF. CDR3 coding DNA: TGCGCCAGCAGCATAGCCGACAGGGGGGGCACTGAAGCTTTCTTT.